The clone carrying this TCR beta chain was counted many times. The antigen is not known. Germline is not matched at one junction end, which may reflect a read error. These data belong to a study of CD8 T cells in ankylosing spondylitis. The study's findings and limits: Ankylosing spondylitis blood seemed to carry a telltale TCR beta motif made of under ten highly homologous variants.

Each TCR beta library was made by quantitative 5'-RACE that incorporated molecular barcodes. TCRdb reprocessed the 5' RACE reads via MiXCR and lists one record per CDR3 protein. The table includes some 700,000 distinct CDR3 sequences, around 20% detected once. The germline gives CDR1 MNHEY, CDR2 SVGEGT. The CDR3 runs 14 residues. The chain uses TRBV6-2 or TRBV6-3 and TRBJ2-2; D is uncertain. Sequences were obtained from blood, either unsorted or a sorted T cell fraction (not recorded which). This sequence was found in a male donor with ankylosing spondylitis. The CDR3 DNA is TGTGCCGGCAGATACGGGCGGAACACCGGGGAGCTGTTTTTT. Its protein is CAGRYGRNTGELFF.